This TCR beta chain was captured by sequencing in a study of OX40 agonist ivuxolimab in advanced cancers. Study-wide context: Head and neck, renal cell, melanoma or hepatocellular carcinoma were the cancers that dose-escalation patients had. Study results and caveats: Circulating CD4+ and CD8+ T cells showed clonal expansion by week 6 at 0.1 to 3.0 mg/kg.

Patients were ineligible given autoimmune disease history or systemic immunosuppression. The timepoints at which blood was sampled were baseline, cycle 4 day 1, and cycle 7 day 1. A word on this clone: The antigen remains unidentified.

The CDR3 extends over 16 amino acids. The germline CDR1 and CDR2 sequences are LNHDA and SQIVND (reference sequence). With 1 base removed from V and 1 base from J, the gap between germline ends came to 12 bases. The repertoire was sequenced with immunoSEQ multiplex PCR; TCRdb's copy has only in-frame clones and lacks some. Here the sample spans approximately 33,000 clones, more than 85% being singletons. The sequences come from CD4+ or CD8+ T cells sorted from blood, collected in a trial of the OX40 agonist ivuxolimab. V and J are TRBV19 and TRBJ2-3; weak D call: TRBD2 (6 bases). The sequence came from an adult with an advanced solid tumor such as melanoma, head and neck, liver or kidney cancer. This chain's CDR3 is CASSIVASVRTDTQYF. CDR3 in DNA: TGTGCCAGTAGTATAGTCGCTAGCGTACGCACAGATACGCAGTATTTT.